These 19 T cell receptor beta chains were sequenced from one sample in a study of blood T cell repertoires in COVID-19 (TCRdb year 2020). The library was made by the immunoSEQ multiplex PCR assay. Entries here come from immuneACCESS through TCRdb and include only in-frame sequences with V and J called. Some clones fail to appear in such tables; in the studies checked, an unresolved V gene covers under half of the shortfall, and the cause of the remainder is unknown. This sample is represented by around 130,000 clones; more than 75% of them were singletons. The leading ten clones occupy 3.9% of the sample. The sequenced material came from peripheral blood. The receptors stem from a man between 60 and 75 years old with acute or convalescent COVID-19.

The genes are TRBV6-5 and TRBJ2-5, with 9 bases aligning to TRBD1. V lost 2 bases to trimming and J lost 1 base; unmatched junction nucleotides: 5. CDR3 length: 16 residues. Germline-derived CDR1 and CDR2 are MNHEY and SVGAGI. This CDR3 reads CASSYRTGASQETQYF. CDR3 DNA sequence: TGTGCCAGCAGTTACCGGACAGGGGCCTCCCAAGAGACCCAGTACTTC.

The chain uses TRBV7-9 and TRBJ1-1; D is possibly TRBD1 (5 bases). From germline, CDR1 is SEHNR and CDR2 FQNEAQ (reference sequence). V gave up 5 bases and J gave up 5 bases, with 15 bases separating them. The CDR3 runs to 14 residues. DNA for the CDR3: TGTGCCAGCAGCCCGGTTGGAGGGGTTACTGAAGCTTTCTTT. It codes for CASSPVGGVTEAFF.

A note on this clone: One junction end does not reproduce the germline sequence, and a read error may be involved. The chain joins TRBV7-7 to TRBJ2-2, with TRBD2 as a possible D gene (5 bases). This CDR3 contains 15 residues. CDR1 and CDR2 from the germline V gene are SSHAT and FNYEAQ (reference sequence). For the CDR3, the DNA is TGTGCTAGCAGCCGGGGAACATTGAACACCGGGGAGCTGTTTTTT. Its translation: CASSRGTLNTGELFF. The complete variable domain, with remaining parts taken from reference TRBV7-7 and TRBJ2-2, reads GAGVSQSPRYKVTKRGQDVTLRCDPISSHATLYWYQQALGQGPEFLTYFNYEAQPDKSGLPSDRFSAERPEGSISTLTIQRTEQRDSAMYRCASSRGTLNTGELFFGEGSRLTVL.

V and J are TRBV18 and TRBJ2-7; possible D gene TRBD1, 6 bases. Germline values: CDR1 KGHSH, CDR2 LQKENI. V was clipped by 3 bases and J by 8 bases, with 11 bases between them. The CDR3 extends over 12 amino acids. As DNA, the CDR3 is TGTGCCAGCTCACCGGACAGTTCCAAGCAGTACTTC. Translating it yields CASSPDSSKQYF.

The chain joins TRBV9 to TRBJ1-4, with D possibly being TRBD1 (6 bases). From germline, CDR1 is SGDLS and CDR2 YYNGEE. V dropped 4 bases and J dropped 0 bases, with 10 bases sitting between them. The CDR3 is 15 amino acids. CDR3 loop: CASSPTGTTNEKLFF. In nucleotides, the CDR3 is TGTGCCAGCAGCCCCACAGGGACAACTAATGAAAAACTGTTTTTT.

The chain joins TRBV20-1 to TRBJ2-2; a weak D match, TRBD2 (6 bases). V was trimmed by 3 bases and J by 7 bases, leaving 15 bases between them. Germline V gene data show CDR1 as DFQATT and CDR2 as SNEGSKA (reference sequence). This CDR3 has 14 amino acids. CDR3 sequence: CSASAAGRVGELFF. The CDR3 nucleotides read TGCAGTGCTAGTGCGGCGGGAAGGGTCGGGGAGCTGTTTTTT.

This clone was observed once. The chain couples TRBV27 to TRBJ2-7, with 9 bases identical to TRBD1. The J segment lost 3 bases and the V segment lost 6 bases, leaving 9 bases of the junction unmatched. Germline V lookup: CDR1 MNHEY, CDR2 SMNVEV (reference sequence). The CDR3 length is 15 residues. CDR3 protein: CASRQPGQGHYEQYF. The CDR3 DNA follows: TGTGCCAGCAGGCAACCGGGACAGGGACACTACGAGCAGTACTTC.

The V and J genes are TRBV28 and TRBJ2-7; a possible D gene is TRBD2 (6 bases). The germline V gene has CDR1 MDHEN and CDR2 SYDVKM. V gave up 5 bases and J gave up 7 bases, with 18 bases separating them. The CDR3 contains 14 residues. The CDR3 is CASSPGTALEEQYF. The CDR3 coding sequence is TGTGCCAGCAGTCCGGGGACTGCTCTCGAGGAGCAGTACTTC.

The rearrangement uses TRBV10-3 and TRBJ1-5; D is unresolved. Trimming removed 0 bases from V and 8 bases from J, with 8 bases in between. This CDR3 spans 13 amino acids. From germline, CDR1 is ENHRY and CDR2 SYGVKD. The CDR3 bases are TGTGCCATCAGTGAGTCGACTCGGGAGCCCCAGCATTTT. Residues: CAISESTREPQHF.

Only a few counts were recorded for this clone. The chain couples TRBV28 to TRBJ1-2; D gene unclear. This CDR3 contains 13 residues. Germline CDR1 is MDHEN and CDR2 is SYDVKM. V was pared by 3 bases and J by 5 bases, with 10 bases between. Written as DNA, the CDR3 is TGTGCCAGCAGTTTTCATGGAGGGTATGGCTACACCTTC. It is translated as CASSFHGGYGYTF.

In this sample, this clone turned up a few times. The chain employs TRBV7-9 and TRBJ1-4; TRBD1 matches 7 bases. The CDR3 is 15 residues long. Germline-derived CDR1 and CDR2 are SEHNR and FQNEAQ (reference sequence). Losses at the gene ends were 1 base for V and 6 bases for J; bases not matched to a gene: 5. CDR3 DNA: TGTGCCAGCAGCTTAGGGGGGACAGATTATGAAAAACTGTTTTTT. Translation: CASSLGGTDYEKLFF.

The chain recombines TRBV7-6 with TRBJ2-7, with 8 bases that match TRBD2. This CDR3 spans 14 amino acids. Germline V lookup: CDR1 SGHVS, CDR2 FNYEAQ. V was clipped by 5 bases and J by 6 bases; unmatched bases: 9. CDR3 region: CASSPMGLVLEQYF. CDR3 sequence (DNA): TGTGCCAGCAGCCCTATGGGACTAGTCCTCGAGCAGTACTTC.

The gene calls are TRBV7-2 and TRBJ2-7, with D unresolved. The V end lost 1 base, the J end lost 5 bases, and 12 bases lay between the germline ends. This CDR3 is 14 amino acids long. Germline V gene data show CDR1 as SGHTA and CDR2 as FQGNSA. The CDR3 sequence: CASSLDGVRDEQYF. The CDR3 DNA is TGTGCCAGCAGCTTAGATGGTGTACGGGACGAGCAGTACTTC.

This chain joins TRBV6-5 and TRBJ1-2, with 7 bases matching TRBD1. The CDR3 is 14 residues long. CDR1 MNHEY and CDR2 SVGAGI come from the germline V gene. The J segment lost 4 bases and the V segment lost 7 bases, leaving 9 bases of the junction unmatched. The CDR3 is CASTKQGQSYGYTF. The DNA for the CDR3 is TGTGCCAGCACCAAACAGGGGCAATCCTATGGCTACACCTTC.

The rearrangement links TRBV9 to TRBJ2-5; perhaps TRBD2 as D (5 bases). The germline V gene encodes CDR1 SGDLS and CDR2 YYNGEE. CDR3 length: 16 amino acids. V dropped 0 bases and J dropped 0 bases, with 12 bases sitting between them. The CDR3 spells CASSVGPWTHQETQYF. In DNA form, the CDR3 reads TGTGCCAGCAGCGTAGGCCCCTGGACTCACCAAGAGACCCAGTACTTC.

The chain combines TRBV28 with TRBJ2-5, with 9 bases lining up with TRBD2. The V and J ends lost 8 bases and 7 bases, in that order; junction bases with no gene match: 11. The germline V gene has CDR1 MDHEN and CDR2 SYDVKM. CDR3 length equals 14 residues. CDR3 residues: CASQGLAGLGTQYF. CDR3 nucleotides: TGTGCCAGCCAGGGTCTAGCGGGATTGGGGACCCAGTACTTC.

V is TRBV6-5 and J is TRBJ1-1, with D unclear. CDR3 length: 14 residues. CDR1 is MNHEY and CDR2 is SVGAGI in the germline V gene. V was cut by 2 bases and J by 1 base, with 8 bases left in between. CDR3 sequence (DNA): TGTGCCAGCAGTTACAATCCAGGGAACACTGAAGCTTTCTTT. It encodes CASSYNPGNTEAFF.

The V call is TRBV5-1, the J call TRBJ1-1, with TRBD1 as a possible D gene (5 bases). Germline V lookup: CDR1 SGHRS, CDR2 YFSETQ. The CDR3 is 18 residues long. Trimming shortened V by 1 base and J by 0 bases, and 19 bases separated the two germline ends. CDR3 loop: CASSLRSGARDLNTEAFF. The DNA for the CDR3 is TGCGCCAGCAGCTTGAGGTCGGGAGCCAGGGACCTGAACACTGAAGCTTTCTTT.

The V call is TRBV7-9, the J call TRBJ2-1; a weak D match, TRBD2 (6 bases). The V end was cut by 6 bases, the J end by 3 bases, with 21 bases between. CDR3 length equals 17 residues. Germline CDR1 SEHNR, CDR2 FQNEAQ (reference sequence). CDR3 in DNA: TGTGCCAGCAGTTCCCCGCCAGCTAGCGCCAACTACAATGAGCAGTTCTTC. It translates to CASSSPPASANYNEQFF.